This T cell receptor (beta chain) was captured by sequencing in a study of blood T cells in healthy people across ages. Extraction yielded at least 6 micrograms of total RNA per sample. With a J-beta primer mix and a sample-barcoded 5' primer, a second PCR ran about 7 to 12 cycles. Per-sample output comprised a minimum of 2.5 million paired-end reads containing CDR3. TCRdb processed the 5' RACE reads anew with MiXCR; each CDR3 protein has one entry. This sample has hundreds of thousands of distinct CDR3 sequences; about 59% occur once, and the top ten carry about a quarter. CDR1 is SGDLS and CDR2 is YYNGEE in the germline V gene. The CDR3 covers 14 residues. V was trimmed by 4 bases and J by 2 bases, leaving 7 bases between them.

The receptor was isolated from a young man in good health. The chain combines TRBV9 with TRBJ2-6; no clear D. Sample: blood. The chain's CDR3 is CASSLKTGANVLTF. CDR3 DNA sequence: TGTGCCAGCAGCCTCAAAACTGGGGCCAACGTCCTGACTTTC.